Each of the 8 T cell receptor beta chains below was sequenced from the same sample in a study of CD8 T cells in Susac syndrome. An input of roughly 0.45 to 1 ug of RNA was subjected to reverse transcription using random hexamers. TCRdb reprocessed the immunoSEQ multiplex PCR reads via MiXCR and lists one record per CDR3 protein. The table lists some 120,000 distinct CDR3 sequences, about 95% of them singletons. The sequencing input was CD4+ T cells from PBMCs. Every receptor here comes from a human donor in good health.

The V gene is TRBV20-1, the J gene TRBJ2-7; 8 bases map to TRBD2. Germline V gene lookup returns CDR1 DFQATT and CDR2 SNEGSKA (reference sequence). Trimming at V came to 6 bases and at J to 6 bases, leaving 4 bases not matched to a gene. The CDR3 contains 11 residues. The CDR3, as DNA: TGCAGTGCCACTGCGGGGGGCGAGCAGTACTTC. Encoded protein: CSATAGGEQYF.

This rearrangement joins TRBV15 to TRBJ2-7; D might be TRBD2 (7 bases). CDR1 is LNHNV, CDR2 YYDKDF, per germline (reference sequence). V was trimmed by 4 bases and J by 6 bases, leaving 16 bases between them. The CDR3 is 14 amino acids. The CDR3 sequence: CATSTDSGGFEQYF. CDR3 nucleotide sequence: TGTGCCACCAGCACCGACTCGGGGGGCTTCGAGCAGTACTTC.

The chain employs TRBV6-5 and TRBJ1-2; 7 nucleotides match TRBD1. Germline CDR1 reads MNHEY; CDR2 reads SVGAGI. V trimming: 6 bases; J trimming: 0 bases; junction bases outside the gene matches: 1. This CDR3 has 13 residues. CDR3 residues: CASRGQTNYGYTF. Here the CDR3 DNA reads TGTGCCAGCAGGGGACAGACTAACTATGGCTACACCTTC.

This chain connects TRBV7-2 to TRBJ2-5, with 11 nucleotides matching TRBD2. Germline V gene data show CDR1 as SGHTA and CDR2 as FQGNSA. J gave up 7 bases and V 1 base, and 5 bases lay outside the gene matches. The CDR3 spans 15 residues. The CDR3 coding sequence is TGTGCCAGCAGCTTAGAACTAGCGGGAGAGGGGACCCAGTACTTC. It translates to CASSLELAGEGTQYF.

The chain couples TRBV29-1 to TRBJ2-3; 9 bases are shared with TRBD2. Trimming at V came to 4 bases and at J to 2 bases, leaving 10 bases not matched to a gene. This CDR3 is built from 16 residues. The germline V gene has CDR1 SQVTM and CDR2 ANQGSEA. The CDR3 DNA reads TGCAGCGTTGGGGGGCTAGCGGGGAAGCTCACAGATACGCAGTATTTT. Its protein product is CSVGGLAGKLTDTQYF.

CDR3 DNA sequence: TGTGCCAGCAGCTTGTTTGCCAGGGAGACAGATACGCAGTATTTT. Protein sequence: CASSLFARETDTQYF. The V gene is TRBV5-4, the J gene TRBJ2-3; D is tentatively TRBD1 or TRBD2 (5 bases each). Germline V gene data show CDR1 as SGHNT and CDR2 as YYREEE (reference sequence). There are 15 residues in the CDR3. The germline V and J ends were trimmed by 1 base and 3 bases, with 12 bases remaining between them.

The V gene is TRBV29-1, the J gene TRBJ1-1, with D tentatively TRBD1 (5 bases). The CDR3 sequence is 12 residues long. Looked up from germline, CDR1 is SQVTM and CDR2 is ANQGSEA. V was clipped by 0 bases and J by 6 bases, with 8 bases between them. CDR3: CSVEDLGAEAFF. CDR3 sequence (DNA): TGCAGCGTTGAAGATTTAGGGGCTGAAGCTTTCTTT.

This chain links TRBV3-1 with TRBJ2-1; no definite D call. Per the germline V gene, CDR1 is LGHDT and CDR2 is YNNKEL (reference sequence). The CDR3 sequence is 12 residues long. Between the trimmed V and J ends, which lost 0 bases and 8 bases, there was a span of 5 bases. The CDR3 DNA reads TGTGCCAGCAGCCAAGATTTTTATGAGCAGTTCTTC. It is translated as CASSQDFYEQFF.